The source of this TCR beta chain is a study of T cell changes during pregnancy in multiple sclerosis. The V segment lost 5 bases and the J segment 3 bases; nucleotides outside the gene matches: 5. CDR1 is MNHEY, CDR2 SMNVEV, per germline (reference sequence). The CDR3 has 15 amino acids. The method was immunoSEQ multiplex PCR; TCRdb's version includes in-frame clones alone and lacks a portion of them. The repertoire holds roughly 90,000 clones, approximately 95% seen once, with 4.3% in the top ten. The TCR sequence derives from a female donor with multiple sclerosis, enrolled in a pregnancy study. V is TRBV27 and J is TRBJ2-7; 12 positions agree with TRBD1. The specimen was peripheral blood, collected in the first trimester of pregnancy. The CDR3 coding sequence is TGTGCCAGCAGTCAAGGGACAGGGGGCTTCTACGAGCAGTACTTC. Its protein is CASSQGTGGFYEQYF.